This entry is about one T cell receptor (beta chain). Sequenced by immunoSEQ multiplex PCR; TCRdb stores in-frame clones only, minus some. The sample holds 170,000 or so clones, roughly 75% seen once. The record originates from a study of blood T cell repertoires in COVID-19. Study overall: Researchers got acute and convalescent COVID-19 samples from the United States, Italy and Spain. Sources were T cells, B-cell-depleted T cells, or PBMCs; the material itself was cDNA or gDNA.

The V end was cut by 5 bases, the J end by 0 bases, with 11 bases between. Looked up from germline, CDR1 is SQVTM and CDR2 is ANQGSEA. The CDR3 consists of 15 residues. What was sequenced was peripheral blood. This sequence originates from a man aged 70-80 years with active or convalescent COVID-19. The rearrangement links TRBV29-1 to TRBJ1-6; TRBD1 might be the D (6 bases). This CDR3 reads CSVRTESSYNSPLHF. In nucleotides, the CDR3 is TGCAGCGTTCGGACAGAGAGCTCCTATAATTCACCCCTCCACTTT.